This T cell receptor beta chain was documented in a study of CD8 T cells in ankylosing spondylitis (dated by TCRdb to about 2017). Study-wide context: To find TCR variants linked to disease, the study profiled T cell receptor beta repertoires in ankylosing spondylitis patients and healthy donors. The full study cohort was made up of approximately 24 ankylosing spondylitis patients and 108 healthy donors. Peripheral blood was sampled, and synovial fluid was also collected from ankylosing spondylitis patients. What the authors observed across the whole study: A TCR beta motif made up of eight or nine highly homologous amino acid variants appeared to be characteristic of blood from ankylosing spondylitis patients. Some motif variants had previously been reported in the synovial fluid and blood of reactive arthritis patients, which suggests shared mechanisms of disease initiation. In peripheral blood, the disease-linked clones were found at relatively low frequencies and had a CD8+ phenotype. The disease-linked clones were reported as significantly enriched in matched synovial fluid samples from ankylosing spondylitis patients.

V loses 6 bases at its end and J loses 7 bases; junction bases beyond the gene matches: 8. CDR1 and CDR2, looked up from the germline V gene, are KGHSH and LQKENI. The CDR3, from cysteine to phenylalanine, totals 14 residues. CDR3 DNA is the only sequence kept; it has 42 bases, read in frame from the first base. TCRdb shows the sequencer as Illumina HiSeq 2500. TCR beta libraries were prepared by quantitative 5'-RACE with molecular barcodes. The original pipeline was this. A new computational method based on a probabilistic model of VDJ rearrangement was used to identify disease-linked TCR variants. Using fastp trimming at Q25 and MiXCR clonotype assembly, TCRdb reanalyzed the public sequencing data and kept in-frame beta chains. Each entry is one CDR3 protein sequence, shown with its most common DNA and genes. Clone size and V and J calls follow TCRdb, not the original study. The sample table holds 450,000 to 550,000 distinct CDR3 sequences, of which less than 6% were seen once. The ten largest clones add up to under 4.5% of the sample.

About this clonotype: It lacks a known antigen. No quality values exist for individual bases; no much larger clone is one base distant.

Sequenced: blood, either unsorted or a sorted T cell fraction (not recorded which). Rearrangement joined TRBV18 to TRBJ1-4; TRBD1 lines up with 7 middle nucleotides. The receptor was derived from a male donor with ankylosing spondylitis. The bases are TGTGCCAGCTCGCCCGGGACAGATTCTGAAAAACTGTTTTTT. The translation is CASSPGTDSEKLFF.